The 5 T cell receptor beta chains below were found in one sample sequenced in a study of control samples from healthy donors and cancer patients. Here immunoSEQ multiplex PCR was the method, and the copy in TCRdb shows in-frame clones only, minus some. The data contain fewer than 200,000 clones, over 85% of them singletons. Input material: blood. Receptors were obtained from a man aged 25-40 years in good health.

The rearrangement joins TRBV24-1 to TRBJ1-3; D gene ambiguous. The germline V gene has CDR1 KGHDR and CDR2 SFDVKD. Trimming cost V 0 bases and J 1 base, with 12 bases left between them. The CDR3 is 17 residues long. For the CDR3, the DNA is TGTGCCACCAGTGATTTGCCCCTAACAGATTCTGGAAACACCATATATTTT. Translating gives CATSDLPLTDSGNTIYF.

This clone was counted only a few times. This chain connects TRBV19 to TRBJ2-7; TRBD2 agrees at 12 bases. Germline V gene sequence: CDR1 LNHDA, CDR2 SQIVND (reference sequence). The CDR3 covers 14 residues. The J segment lost 3 bases and the V segment lost 5 bases, leaving 2 bases of the junction unmatched. The CDR3 region has the DNA TGTGCCAGTAGTGCGGGACTAGCGGGCTACGAGCAGTACTTC. Translated, it gives CASSAGLAGYEQYF.

The chain uses TRBV3-1 (or the pseudogene TRBV3-2) and TRBJ2-7; 12 bases fit TRBD2. V lost 4 bases and J lost 2; bases outside the gene matches: 9. CDR1 LGHDT and CDR2 YNNKEL come from the germline V gene (reference sequence). The CDR3 runs to 17 residues. CDR3 bases: TGTGCCAGCAGCCTCGGGACTAGCGGGCGCCCTCCCTACGAGCAGTACTTC. Translating gives CASSLGTSGRPPYEQYF.

The chain has TRBV19 and TRBJ1-4, with unresolved D. This CDR3 has 13 residues. Germline V gives CDR1 LNHDA, CDR2 SQIVND (reference sequence). With 1 base removed from V and 11 bases from J, the gap between germline ends came to 11 bases. CDR3: CASSIVVREKLFF. CDR3 DNA sequence: TGTGCCAGTAGTATAGTGGTCAGAGAGAAACTGTTTTTT.

The CDR3 nucleotides read TGTGCCAGCAGCCAAGGGACCTTACACTCCTACAATGAGCAGTTCTTC. Protein product: CASSQGTLHSYNEQFF. The chain uses TRBV3-1 (or the pseudogene TRBV3-2) and TRBJ2-1, with unresolved D. CDR1 is LGHDT, CDR2 YNNKEL, per germline (reference sequence). The CDR3 runs to 16 residues. Trimming removed 1 base at V and 0 bases at J, with 10 bases between.